Presented here are 7 T cell receptor beta chains from one specimen sequenced in a study of T cell responses to AZD1222 COVID-19 vaccine. Only in-frame clones appear in the TCRdb table, and some are missing; sequencing was by immunoSEQ multiplex PCR. The sample shows under 70,000 clones, 79% of them seen only once. This material consisted of peripheral blood, taken on day 0 of MenACWY control vaccination. Receptors originate from an adult in good health.

The chain links TRBV6-2 or TRBV6-3 to TRBJ1-1; D not certain. V was trimmed by 2 bases and J by 6 bases, leaving 16 bases between them. CDR1 and CDR2 from the germline V gene are MNHEY and SVGEGT. The CDR3 has 15 amino acids. The CDR3 bases are TGTGCCAGCAGTTACCGCGACATCACCCAGTCTGAAGCTTTCTTT. Residues: CASSYRDITQSEAFF.

The chain has TRBV4-1 and TRBJ2-7; 12 bases match TRBD1. The CDR3 sequence is 17 residues long. V lost 3 bases to trimming and J lost 7 bases; unmatched junction nucleotides: 13. CDR1 and CDR2 (germline): MGHRA, YSYEKL. The CDR3 loop reads CASSQAWPGQGAREQYF. As DNA, the CDR3 is TGCGCCAGCAGCCAGGCCTGGCCGGGACAGGGGGCGAGGGAGCAGTACTTC.

The chain couples TRBV6-2 or TRBV6-3 to TRBJ2-3; 10 nucleotides agree with TRBD2. The V and J ends lost 6 bases and 0 bases, in that order; junction bases with no gene match: 6. The CDR3 runs 16 residues. Per the germline V gene, CDR1 is MNHEY and CDR2 is SVGEGT. The CDR3: CASSPGLAVSTDTQYF. The CDR3 region has the DNA TGTGCCAGCAGCCCCGGACTAGCGGTTAGCACAGATACGCAGTATTTT.

The J gene is TRBJ2-7, the V gene TRBV19; 7 bases line up with TRBD1. The CDR3 loop spans 13 amino acids. V lost 5 bases, J lost 2 bases, and 3 bases stayed unmatched. CDR1 is LNHDA, CDR2 SQIVND, per germline (reference sequence). The CDR3 nucleotides are TGTGCCAGTAGTCCCGGGACAGCCTACGAGCAGTACTTC. This translates into CASSPGTAYEQYF. The complete variable domain, with remaining parts taken from reference TRBV19 and TRBJ2-7, reads DGGITQSPKYLFRKEGQNVTLSCEQNLNHDAMYWYRQDPGQGLRLIYYSQIVNDFQKGDIAEGYSVSREKKESFPLTVTSAQKNPTAFYLCASSPGTAYEQYFGPGTRLTVT.

The chain uses TRBV5-1 and TRBJ2-5, with 9 bases matching TRBD2. V lost 0 bases and J lost 3; bases outside the gene matches: 6. Per the germline V gene, CDR1 is SGHRS and CDR2 is YFSETQ. This CDR3 spans 16 amino acids. The CDR3 DNA reads as TGCGCCAGCAGCTTGGATGCTAGCGGGGTCGAAGAGACCCAGTACTTC. Amino acids: CASSLDASGVEETQYF.

The chain has TRBV9 and TRBJ2-2; a possible D gene is TRBD1 (5 bases). In germline, CDR1 is SGDLS, CDR2 YYNGEE. The CDR3 loop spans 14 amino acids. Trimming left V 2 bases short and J 3 bases short, with 8 bases between. Written as DNA, the CDR3 is TGTGCCAGCAGCGTTTTACAGGACACCGGGGAGCTGTTTTTT. As protein: CASSVLQDTGELFF.

The chain uses TRBV10-3 and TRBJ1-5; D is unresolved. The CDR3 totals 13 residues. The V gene's germline CDR1 is ENHRY and CDR2 SYGVKD. V dropped 0 bases and J dropped 6 bases, with 6 bases sitting between them. CDR3 sequence (DNA): TGTGCCATCAGTGAGTCAGGGTCTCAGCCCCAGCATTTT. Residues: CAISESGSQPQHF.